This entry lists 30 T cell receptor beta chains sequenced from one sample in a study of glioma-infiltrating T cells. Using RNA template, CDR3s of TCR alpha and beta were amplified with iRepertoire arm-PCR. TCRdb redid the calling of the multiplex PCR reads with MiXCR, one entry per CDR3 protein. The repertoire has approximately 100,000 distinct CDR3 sequences, about 25% of them found once; the top ten carry 35%. The sequencing input was glioma tissue, nonneoplastic brain tissue, or PBMCs (not recorded which). Every receptor here comes from a human donor with low-grade glioma or glioblastoma, undergoing nonglioma brain surgery, or in good health (not recorded which).

CDR3 loop: CASSSQAGPYEQYF. The CDR3 DNA reads as TGCGCCAGCAGCTCCCAAGCGGGCCCCTACGAGCAGTACTTC. The genes are TRBV5-1 and TRBJ2-7; a weak D match, TRBD2 (6 bases). This CDR3 has 14 amino acids. CDR1 SGHRS and CDR2 YFSETQ come from the germline V gene. Trimming shortened V by 3 bases and J by 2 bases, and 12 bases separated the two germline ends.

This clonotype has at least ten counts. The J gene is TRBJ1-2, the V gene TRBV19, with 7 bases lining up with TRBD1. The germline gives CDR1 LNHDA, CDR2 SQIVND (reference sequence). The CDR3 has 17 residues. V shed 5 bases, J shed 2 bases, and the junction held 14 bases outside the gene matches. The DNA for the CDR3 is TGTGCCAGTAGTCTAATTTCCGAATGGACAGGAAACTATGGCTACACCTTC. Its translation is CASSLISEWTGNYGYTF. Using reference TRBV19 and TRBJ1-2 for the parts outside the CDR3, the full variable domain is DGGITQSPKYLFRKEGQNVTLSCEQNLNHDAMYWYRQDPGQGLRLIYYSQIVNDFQKGDIAEGYSVSREKKESFPLTVTSAQKNPTAFYLCASSLISEWTGNYGYTFGSGTRLTVV.

This clonotype occurred a few times. The V and J genes are TRBV11-2 and TRBJ2-1; tentatively, D is TRBD1 or TRBD2 (5 bases each). Trimming stripped 4 bases from V and 0 bases from J, with 13 bases between. CDR1 SGHAT and CDR2 FQNNGV come from the germline V gene. This CDR3 spans 16 amino acids. The CDR3 bases are TGTGCCAGCAGCTCAGAATCAGGGAGCTCCTACAATGAGCAGTTCTTC. It specifies CASSSESGSSYNEQFF.

Concerning this clonotype itself: Because the CDR3 is missing its conserved closing phenylalanine or tryptophan, this is likely a read error. The rearrangement uses TRBV28 and TRBJ2-1; no firm D call. The CDR3 runs to 15 residues. CDR1 MDHEN and CDR2 SYDVKM come from the germline V gene. CDR3: CASSLRAYTHNAQFC. The CDR3 DNA is TGTGCCAGCAGTTTACGCGCGTACACCCACAATGCGCAGTTCTGC.

There are many counts of this clonotype. The V gene is TRBV18, the J gene TRBJ2-5, with TRBD1 identical over 9 bases. Germline V CDR1 and CDR2: KGHSH, LQKENI. V shed 3 bases, J shed 2 bases, and the junction held 10 bases outside the gene matches. The CDR3 has 17 amino acids. The CDR3 nucleotides read TGTGCCAGCTCACCTGCGGGACAGGGTGGTGGTCAAGAGACCCAGTACTTC. It translates to CASSPAGQGGGQETQYF.

This clonotype occurred once. A single base separates this from a much larger clone, so it may be a read error. The genes are TRBV29-1 and TRBJ1-1; weak D call: TRBD1 (5 bases). In germline, CDR1 is SQVTM, CDR2 ANQGSEA. Trimming removed 7 bases at V and 6 bases at J, with 9 bases between. The CDR3 sequence is 10 residues long. CDR3 sequence reads: CSGKGAEAFF. The CDR3 DNA reads TGCAGCGGTAAAGGGGCTGAAGCTTTCTTT.

Notes on this clonotype: A much larger clone differs from this one at a single base, so this may be a read error. The chain is built from TRBV4-1 and TRBJ2-2; D is undetermined. The germline gives CDR1 MGHRA, CDR2 YSYEKL. V was trimmed by 0 bases and J by 4 bases, leaving 9 bases between them. CDR3 length equals 15 residues. The CDR3 loop is CASSQESSGTGELFF. CDR3 coding DNA: TGCGCCAGCAGCCAAGAATCGTCCGGCACCGGGGAGCTGTTTTTT.

This clonotype has at least ten counts. The V call is TRBV4-1, the J call TRBJ1-5, with a weak D call TRBD1 (5 bases). In germline, CDR1 is MGHRA, CDR2 YSYEKL. The CDR3 runs to 15 residues. V was trimmed by 1 base and J by 6 bases, leaving 13 bases between them. In DNA, the CDR3 is TGCGCCAGCAGCCAAGGGTTCACAGGTTCTCAGCCCCAGCATTTT. Amino acid sequence: CASSQGFTGSQPQHF.

On this clonotype itself: A much larger clone differs from this one at a single base, so this may be a read error. Lacking the conserved final phenylalanine or tryptophan, this CDR3 likely reflects a read error. The rearrangement uses TRBV11-2 and TRBJ2-3; TRBD2 might be the D (6 bases). The CDR3 spans 14 residues. CDR1 and CDR2 from the germline V gene are SGHAT and FQNNGV. Trimming shortened V by 3 bases and J by 4 bases, and 11 bases separated the two germline ends. CDR3 sequence (DNA): TGTGCCAGCAGCTTTGGGGGGAGAGCAGATACGCAGTATTCT. It is translated as CASSFGGRADTQYS.

The J gene is TRBJ2-1, the V gene TRBV29-1; D may be TRBD2 (7 bases). The CDR3 loop spans 16 amino acids. Germline CDR1 reads SQVTM; CDR2 reads ANQGSEA. Trimming took 4 bases from V and 1 from J, leaving 17 bases between them. CDR3 in DNA: TGCAGCGTTGTGGGGGGGGCGGGACTTTCCTACAATGAGCAGTTCTTC. Residues: CSVVGGAGLSYNEQFF.

This clonotype was observed at least ten times. V gene TRBV4-1 combines with J gene TRBJ1-1, with 8 bases matching TRBD1. The CDR3 consists of 14 residues. V was clipped by 2 bases and J by 5 bases; unmatched bases: 4. Per the germline V gene, CDR1 is MGHRA and CDR2 is YSYEKL. CDR3 coding DNA: TGCGCCAGCAGCCAAAACAGGGGGAGGACTGAAGCTTTCTTT. It translates to CASSQNRGRTEAFF.

This clonotype was seen ten or more times. The chain links TRBV28 to TRBJ1-3; D perhaps matches TRBD1 (5 bases). Looked up from germline, CDR1 is MDHEN and CDR2 is SYDVKM. The V end was cut by 7 bases, the J end by 0 bases, with 7 bases between. The CDR3 loop spans 13 amino acids. DNA of the CDR3: TGTGCCAGCACGACAGTCTCTGGAAACACCATATATTTT. Amino acid sequence: CASTTVSGNTIYF.

The CDR3 coding sequence is TGCGCCAGCAGCCAAGGTCGAGTCACCGGGGAGCTGTTTTTT. Protein: CASSQGRVTGELFF. The V gene is TRBV4-3, the J gene TRBJ2-2; D gene unclear. Germline loops: CDR1 LGHNA, CDR2 YSLEER. Between the trimmed V and J ends, which lost 1 base and 4 bases, there was a span of 7 bases. There are 14 residues in the CDR3.

The chain links TRBV5-4 to TRBJ1-2; 8 positions agree with TRBD1. Germline assignment: CDR1 SGHNT and CDR2 YYREEE (reference sequence). This CDR3 is 15 amino acids long. The J segment lost 3 bases and the V segment lost 6 bases, leaving 10 bases of the junction unmatched. CDR3 DNA: TGTGCCAGCACCCTTAGACAGGGGAGAGACTATGGCTACACCTTC. Encoded protein: CASTLRQGRDYGYTF.

The sample holds a few counts of this clonotype. The chain uses TRBV4-2 and TRBJ2-1, with D perhaps TRBD1 or TRBD2 (6 bases each). The CDR3 is 16 residues long. V was cut by 8 bases and J by 4 bases, with 21 bases left in between. Germline CDR1 reads LGHNA; CDR2 reads YNFKEQ. The CDR3 region is CASGGRTVGSYNEQFF. CDR3 DNA sequence: TGTGCCAGCGGGGGGAGGACAGTGGGTTCATACAATGAGCAGTTCTTC.

This clonotype was seen repeatedly, ten times or more. The genes are TRBV28 and TRBJ2-7, with D perhaps given as TRBD1 or TRBD2 (5 bases each). Germline V gene sequence: CDR1 MDHEN, CDR2 SYDVKM. The CDR3 covers 13 residues. V was trimmed by 3 bases and J by 0 bases, leaving 6 bases between them. CDR3 loop: CASSLRGSYEQYF. The CDR3 region has the DNA TGTGCCAGCAGTTTGAGGGGCTCCTACGAGCAGTACTTC.

There are many counts of this clonotype. The chain combines TRBV25-1 with TRBJ1-1; D possibly corresponds to TRBD1 (6 bases). Trimming stripped 3 bases from V and 11 bases from J, with 16 bases between. The V gene's germline CDR1 is MGHDK and CDR2 SYGVNS. The CDR3 extends over 13 amino acids. CDR3 amino acids: CASSDGGLGKAFF. CDR3 nucleotide sequence: TGTGCCAGCAGTGACGGGGGCCTAGGAAAGGCTTTCTTT.

This chain connects TRBV5-6 to TRBJ2-7; the match to TRBD1 covers 11 bases. The ends lost 4 bases at V and 2 bases at J; junction bases unmatched: 5. Germline values: CDR1 SGHDT, CDR2 YYEEEE. This CDR3 comprises 15 residues. This chain's CDR3 is CASSEPGQGAYEQYF. In nucleotides, the CDR3 is TGTGCCAGCAGCGAGCCGGGACAGGGGGCCTACGAGCAGTACTTC. The full variable domain, in which reference TRBV5-6 and TRBJ2-7 provide the parts outside the CDR3, is DAGVTQSPTHLIKTRGQQVTLRCSPKSGHDTVSWYQQALGQGPQFIFQYYEEEERQRGNFPDRFSGHQFPNYSSELNVNALLLGDSALYLCASSEPGQGAYEQYFGPGTRLTVT.

This clonotype was observed a handful of times. The chain employs TRBV14 and TRBJ1-6, with 9 bases lining up with TRBD1. Germline assignment: CDR1 SGHDN and CDR2 FVKESK. Trimming removed 4 bases from V and 9 bases from J; junction bases left unmatched: 4. This CDR3 comprises 14 residues. CDR3 DNA sequence: TGTGCCAGCAGCCTCTGGACAGGGGTTTCACCCCTCCACTTT. Translated: CASSLWTGVSPLHF.

The table lists this clonotype with a few counts. The chain combines TRBV5-6 with TRBJ2-5; no clear D. The CDR3 runs to 16 residues. Per the germline V gene, CDR1 is SGHDT and CDR2 is YYEEEE. Trimming left V 4 bases short and J 2 bases short, with 18 bases between. DNA for the CDR3: TGTGCCAGCAGCCCGCAAGGTACATTTACGCAAGAGACCCAGTACTTC. Amino acids: CASSPQGTFTQETQYF. The full variable domain, in which reference TRBV5-6 and TRBJ2-5 provide the parts outside the CDR3, is DAGVTQSPTHLIKTRGQQVTLRCSPKSGHDTVSWYQQALGQGPQFIFQYYEEEERQRGNFPDRFSGHQFPNYSSELNVNALLLGDSALYLCASSPQGTFTQETQYFGPGTRLLVL.

This clonotype was observed many times. The rearrangement joins TRBV20-1 to TRBJ2-5, with D unresolved. The CDR3 has 13 residues. Germline V CDR1 and CDR2: DFQATT, SNEGSKA (reference sequence). The V and J ends lost 5 bases and 0 bases respectively, with 10 bases between them. The CDR3: CSAAYTNQETQYF. CDR3 sequence (DNA): TGCAGTGCTGCATATACGAACCAAGAGACCCAGTACTTC.

The chain joins TRBV20-1 to TRBJ1-5, with D perhaps TRBD1 (6 bases). The V end lost 0 bases, the J end lost 11 bases, and 17 bases lay between the germline ends. Per the germline V gene, CDR1 is DFQATT and CDR2 is SNEGSKA (reference sequence). This CDR3 contains 14 residues. The CDR3 loop reads CSARDMEGGEAQHF. In nucleotides, the CDR3 is TGCAGTGCTAGAGATATGGAAGGGGGGGAAGCCCAGCATTTT.

This clonotype was counted ten times or more. This sequence joins TRBV28 and TRBJ2-7; no clear D gene. Trimming pared 5 bases from V and 5 bases from J, leaving 19 bases between. There are 15 residues in the CDR3. CDR1 and CDR2 (germline): MDHEN, SYDVKM. The CDR3 sequence is CASSQPPPETHEQYF. In DNA form, the CDR3 reads TGTGCCAGCAGTCAACCTCCCCCGGAAACCCACGAGCAGTACTTC.

This clonotype was counted at least ten times. The chain uses TRBV29-1 and TRBJ1-4; 10 nucleotides match TRBD1. Unmatched junction bases numbered 10, after V lost 2 bases and J lost 13 bases. From germline, CDR1 is SQVTM and CDR2 ANQGSEA. The CDR3 totals 14 residues. The CDR3 DNA reads TGCAGCGTTGAATTAACCGGGACAGGGGCAGGACTGTTTTTT. Residues: CSVELTGTGAGLFF.

This clonotype was counted at least ten times. The chain has TRBV28 and TRBJ2-7; D call uncertain. The CDR3 runs 15 residues. Germline V lookup: CDR1 MDHEN, CDR2 SYDVKM. Trimming pared 5 bases from V and 5 bases from J, leaving 19 bases between. The CDR3 is CASSPPFLSLHEQYF. The CDR3 bases are TGTGCCAGCAGTCCCCCCTTCCTATCCCTCCACGAGCAGTACTTC.

This clonotype was counted ten times or more. This chain connects TRBV6-2 or TRBV6-3 to TRBJ1-1; TRBD1 might be the D (5 bases). V dropped 4 bases and J dropped 4 bases, with 19 bases sitting between them. The CDR3 extends over 16 amino acids. Looked up from germline, CDR1 is MNHEY and CDR2 is SVGEGT. The CDR3 is CASSSESPGPGTEAFF. The CDR3, as DNA: TGTGCCAGCAGTTCCGAATCTCCAGGGCCCGGCACTGAAGCTTTCTTT.

This clonotype has a count of ten or more. The V call is TRBV4-3, the J call TRBJ1-2, with 8 bases identical to TRBD1. The CDR3 covers 16 residues. V trimming: 4 bases; J trimming: 6 bases; junction bases outside the gene matches: 13. Germline values: CDR1 LGHNA, CDR2 YSLEER. CDR3 region: CASSPSIGQGYDGYTF. The DNA for the CDR3 is TGCGCCAGCAGCCCGAGCATCGGACAGGGATACGATGGCTACACCTTC.

This clonotype was recorded a few times. V is TRBV2 and J is TRBJ2-7; 13 bases are shared with TRBD2. This CDR3 comprises 14 residues. Germline CDR1 and CDR2: SNHLY and FYNNEI. V lost 8 bases and J lost 5; bases outside the gene matches: 6. CDR3 protein: CASQPGLAGNEQYF. CDR3 DNA: TGTGCCAGCCAGCCGGGACTAGCGGGGAACGAGCAGTACTTC.

This clonotype was detected many times. CDR3 in amino acids: CASSYTSYEQYF. In nucleotides, the CDR3 is TGTGCCAGCAGTTACACCAGCTACGAGCAGTACTTC. The chain joins TRBV6-2 or TRBV6-3 to TRBJ2-7; D not certain. Trimming pared 2 bases from V and 3 bases from J, leaving 5 bases between. CDR3 length equals 12 residues. CDR1 MNHEY and CDR2 SVGEGT come from the germline V gene.

This clonotype was counted many times. One end of the junction varies from germline; a read error may be responsible. The V gene is TRBV7-2, the J gene TRBJ2-7, with 9 bases fitting TRBD2. The CDR3 length is 15 residues. Per the germline V gene, CDR1 is SGHTA and CDR2 is FQGNSA. CDR3 coding DNA: TGTGCCAGCAGCCTAGCGGGACAGCCCTCCTACGAGCAGTACTTC. Translating gives CASSLAGQPSYEQYF. The whole variable domain, remainder taken from reference TRBV7-2 and TRBJ2-7, is GAGVSQSPSNKVTEKGKDVELRCDPISGHTALYWYRQSLGQGLEFLIYFQGNSAPDKSGLPSDRFSAERTGGSVSTLTIQRTQQEDSAVYLCASSLAGQPSYEQYFGPGTRLTVT.